This TCR beta chain was observed in a study of low-dose radiotherapy and immunotherapy resistance in tumors. Whole-study context: Cohort 1 patients were irradiated with 0.5 Gy fractions every 2 weeks to 6.5 Gy total. It was 1 Gy per fraction every two weeks that Cohort 2 received, adding up to 13 Gy over 26 weeks. Both drugs were delivered intravenously to patients (nivolumab 240 mg every two weeks and ipilimumab 1 mg/kg every six weeks).

Many counts were recorded for this clonotype. First-strand cDNA used TRAV- and TRBV-specific primers, covering alpha and beta chains. Using a constant-region primer together with a V-primer adapter, TCRs were subjected to about 18 PCR cycles of amplification. In TCRdb, the reads were re-called with MiXCR into one record per CDR3 protein. This sample has approximately 84,000 distinct CDR3 sequences, with under 20% found just once. This sample's time point: after trial treatment. Indicated treatment: LDRT plus nivolumab, ipilimumab, low-dose cyclophosphamide and aspirin (RACIN trial). Every donor was treated with nivolumab, ipilimumab, aspirin, low-dose cyclophosphamide and also low-dose radiotherapy. V was clipped by 6 bases and J by 1 base; unmatched bases: 4. There are 14 residues in the CDR3. Germline CDR1 DFQATT, CDR2 SNEGSKA (reference sequence).

Sequencing used PBMCs, obtained after low-dose radiotherapy plus immunotherapy. This clonotype was obtained from a male donor with prostate cancer. The chain has TRBV20-1 and TRBJ1-5, with TRBD1 matching over 9 bases. The DNA for the CDR3 is TGCAGTGCCATGACAGGGGGAAGCAATCAGCCCCAGCATTTT. The encoded protein is CSAMTGGSNQPQHF.